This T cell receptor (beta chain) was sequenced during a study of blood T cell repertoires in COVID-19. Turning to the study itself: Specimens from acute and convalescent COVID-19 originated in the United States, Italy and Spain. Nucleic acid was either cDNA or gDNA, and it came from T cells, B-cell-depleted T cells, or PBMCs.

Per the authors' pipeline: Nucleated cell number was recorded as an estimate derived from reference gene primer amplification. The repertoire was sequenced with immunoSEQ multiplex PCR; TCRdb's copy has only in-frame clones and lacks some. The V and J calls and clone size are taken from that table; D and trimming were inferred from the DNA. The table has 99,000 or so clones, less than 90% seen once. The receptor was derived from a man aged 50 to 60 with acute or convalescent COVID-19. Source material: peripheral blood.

CDR3 loop: CASSWTGGYEQYF. CDR3 DNA: TGCGCCAGCAGCTGGACAGGGGGTTATGAGCAGTACTTC. The chain employs TRBV5-1 and TRBJ2-7; 10 nucleotides line up with TRBD1. Looked up from germline, CDR1 is SGHRS and CDR2 is YFSETQ. The junction had 4 bases not matched to a gene; V was cut back by 3 bases and J by 7 bases. This CDR3 comprises 13 residues.